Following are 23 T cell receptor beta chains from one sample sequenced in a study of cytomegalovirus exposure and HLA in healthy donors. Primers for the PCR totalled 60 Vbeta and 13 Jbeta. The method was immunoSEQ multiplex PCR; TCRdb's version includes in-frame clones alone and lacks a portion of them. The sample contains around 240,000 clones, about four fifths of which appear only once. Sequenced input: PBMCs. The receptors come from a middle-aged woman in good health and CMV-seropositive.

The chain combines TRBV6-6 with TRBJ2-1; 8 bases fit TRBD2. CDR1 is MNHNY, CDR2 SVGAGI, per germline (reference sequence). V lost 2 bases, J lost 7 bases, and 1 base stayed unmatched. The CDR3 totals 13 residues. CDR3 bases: TGTGCCAGCAGTTACCGGGAGGGAAATGAGCAGTTCTTC. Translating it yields CASSYREGNEQFF.

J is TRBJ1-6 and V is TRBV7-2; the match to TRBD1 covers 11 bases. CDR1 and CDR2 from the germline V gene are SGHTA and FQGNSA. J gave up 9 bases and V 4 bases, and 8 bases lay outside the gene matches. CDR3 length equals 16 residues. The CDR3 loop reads CASSSTAGQGASPLHF. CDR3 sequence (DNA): TGTGCCAGCAGCTCCACCGCCGGACAGGGGGCTTCACCCCTCCACTTT.

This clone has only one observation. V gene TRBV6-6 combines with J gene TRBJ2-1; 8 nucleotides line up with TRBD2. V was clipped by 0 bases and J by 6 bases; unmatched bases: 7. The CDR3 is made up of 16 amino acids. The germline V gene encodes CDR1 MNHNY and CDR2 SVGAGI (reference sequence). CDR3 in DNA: TGTGCCAGCAGTTACTCGAGCGGGAGCTTTAGCAATGAGCAGTTCTTC. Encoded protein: CASSYSSGSFSNEQFF.

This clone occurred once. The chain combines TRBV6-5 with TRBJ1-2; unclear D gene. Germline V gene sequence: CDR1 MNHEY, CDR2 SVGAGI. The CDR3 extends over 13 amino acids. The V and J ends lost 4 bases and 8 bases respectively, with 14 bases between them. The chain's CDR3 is CASSFFGSKGYTF. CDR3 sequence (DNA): TGTGCCAGCAGTTTTTTCGGGTCGAAAGGCTACACCTTC.

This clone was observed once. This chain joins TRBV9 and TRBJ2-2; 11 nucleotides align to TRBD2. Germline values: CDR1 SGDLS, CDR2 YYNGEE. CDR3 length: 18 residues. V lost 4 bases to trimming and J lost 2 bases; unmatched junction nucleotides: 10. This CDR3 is CASSRLTGTSGNTGELFF. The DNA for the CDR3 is TGTGCCAGCAGCCGTCTAACCGGGACTAGCGGAAACACCGGGGAGCTGTTTTTT. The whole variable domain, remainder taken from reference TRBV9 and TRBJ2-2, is DSGVTQTPKHLITATGQRVTLRCSPRSGDLSVYWYQQSLDQGLQFLIQYYNGEERAKGNILERFSAQQFPDLHSELNLSSLELGDSALYFCASSRLTGTSGNTGELFFGEGSRLTVL.

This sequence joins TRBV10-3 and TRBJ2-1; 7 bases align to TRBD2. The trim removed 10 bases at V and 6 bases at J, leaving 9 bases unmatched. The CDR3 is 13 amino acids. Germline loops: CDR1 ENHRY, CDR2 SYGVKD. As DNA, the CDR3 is TGTGCCACCCTTAGATGGGAGGGCAATGAGCAGTTCTTC. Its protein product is CATLRWEGNEQFF.

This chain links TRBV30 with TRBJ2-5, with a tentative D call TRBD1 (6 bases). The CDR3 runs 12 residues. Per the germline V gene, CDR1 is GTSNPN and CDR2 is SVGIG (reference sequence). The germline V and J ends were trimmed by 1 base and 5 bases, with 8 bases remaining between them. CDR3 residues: CAWSAGVETQYF. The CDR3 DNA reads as TGTGCCTGGAGTGCAGGGGTGGAGACCCAGTACTTC.

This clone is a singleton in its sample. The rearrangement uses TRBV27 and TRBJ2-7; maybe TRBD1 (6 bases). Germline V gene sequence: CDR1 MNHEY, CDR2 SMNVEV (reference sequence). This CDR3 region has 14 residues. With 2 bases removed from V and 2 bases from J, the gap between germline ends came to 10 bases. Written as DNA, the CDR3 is TGTGCCAGCAGTTTACCAGGGGTTCCCTACGAGCAGTACTTC. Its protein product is CASSLPGVPYEQYF.

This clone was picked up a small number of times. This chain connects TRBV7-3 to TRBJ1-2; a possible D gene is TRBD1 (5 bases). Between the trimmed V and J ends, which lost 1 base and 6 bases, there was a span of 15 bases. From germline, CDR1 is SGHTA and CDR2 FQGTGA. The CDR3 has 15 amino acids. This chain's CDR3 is CASSLSRAGNDGYTF. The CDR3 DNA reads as TGTGCCAGCAGCTTAAGCCGAGCAGGGAATGATGGCTACACCTTC.

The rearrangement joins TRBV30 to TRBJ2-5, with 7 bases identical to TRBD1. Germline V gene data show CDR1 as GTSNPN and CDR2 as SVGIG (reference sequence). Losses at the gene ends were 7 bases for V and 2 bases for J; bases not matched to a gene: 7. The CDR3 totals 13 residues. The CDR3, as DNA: TGTGCCTCCAGAGAACAGGGGCAAGAGACCCAGTACTTC. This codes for CASREQGQETQYF.

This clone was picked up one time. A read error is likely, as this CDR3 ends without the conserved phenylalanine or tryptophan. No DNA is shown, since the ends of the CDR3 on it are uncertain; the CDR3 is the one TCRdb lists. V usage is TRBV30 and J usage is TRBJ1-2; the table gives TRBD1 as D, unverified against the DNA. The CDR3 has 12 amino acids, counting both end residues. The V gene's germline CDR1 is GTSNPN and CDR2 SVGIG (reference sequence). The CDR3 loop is CAWSFTPGQGQI.

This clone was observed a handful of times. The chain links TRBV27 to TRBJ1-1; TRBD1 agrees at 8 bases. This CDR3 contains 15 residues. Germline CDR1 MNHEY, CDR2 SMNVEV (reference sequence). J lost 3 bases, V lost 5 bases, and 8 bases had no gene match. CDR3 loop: CASSPTTGGHTEAFF. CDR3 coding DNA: TGTGCCAGCAGTCCCACTACAGGGGGTCACACTGAAGCTTTCTTT.

The CDR3 loop reads CATSRALAGATSYEQYF. CDR3 bases: TGTGCCACCAGCAGAGCACTAGCGGGGGCCACCTCCTACGAGCAGTACTTC. The chain couples TRBV15 to TRBJ2-7, with 11 bases that match TRBD2. The CDR3 contains 17 residues. Germline CDR1 is LNHNV and CDR2 is YYDKDF (reference sequence). V shed 1 base, J shed 0 bases, and the junction held 5 bases outside the gene matches.

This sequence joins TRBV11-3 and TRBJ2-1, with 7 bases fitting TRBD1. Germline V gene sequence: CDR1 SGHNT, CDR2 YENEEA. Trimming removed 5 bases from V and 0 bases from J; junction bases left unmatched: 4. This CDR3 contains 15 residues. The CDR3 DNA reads TGTGCCAGCAGCACCTGGACAGGCTCCTACAATGAGCAGTTCTTC. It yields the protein CASSTWTGSYNEQFF.

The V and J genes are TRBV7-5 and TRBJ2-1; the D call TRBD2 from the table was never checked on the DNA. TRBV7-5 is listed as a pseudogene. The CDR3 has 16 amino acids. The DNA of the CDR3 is TGTGCCAGAAGCTTAGCGCTCGCGGGAGCCTACAATGAGCAGTTCTTC. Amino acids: CARSLALAGAYNEQFF.

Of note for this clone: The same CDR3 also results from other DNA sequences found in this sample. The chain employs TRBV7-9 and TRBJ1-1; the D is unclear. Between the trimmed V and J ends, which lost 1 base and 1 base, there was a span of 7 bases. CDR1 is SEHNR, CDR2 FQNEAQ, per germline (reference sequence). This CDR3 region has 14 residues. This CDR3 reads CASSLGRGNTEAFF. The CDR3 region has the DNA TGTGCCAGCAGCTTAGGGCGCGGGAACACTGAAGCTTTCTTT. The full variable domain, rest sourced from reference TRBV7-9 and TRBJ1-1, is DTGVSQNPRHKITKRGQNVTFRCDPISEHNRLYWYRQTLGQGPEFLTYFQNEAQLEKSRLLSDRFSAERPKGSFSTLEIQRTEQGDSAMYLCASSLGRGNTEAFFGQGTRLTVV.

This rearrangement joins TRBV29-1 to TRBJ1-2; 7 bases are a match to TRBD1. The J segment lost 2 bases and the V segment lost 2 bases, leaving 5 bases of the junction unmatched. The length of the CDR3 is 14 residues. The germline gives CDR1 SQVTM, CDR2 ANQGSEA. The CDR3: CSVENPTGNYGYTF. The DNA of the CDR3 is TGCAGCGTTGAAAACCCGACAGGGAACTATGGCTACACCTTC.

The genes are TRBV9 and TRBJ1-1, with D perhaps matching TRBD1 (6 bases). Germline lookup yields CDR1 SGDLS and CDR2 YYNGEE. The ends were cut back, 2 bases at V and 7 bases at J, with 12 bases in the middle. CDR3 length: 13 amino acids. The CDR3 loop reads CASSVPGAGEAFF. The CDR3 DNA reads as TGTGCCAGCAGCGTCCCAGGGGCAGGTGAAGCTTTCTTT.

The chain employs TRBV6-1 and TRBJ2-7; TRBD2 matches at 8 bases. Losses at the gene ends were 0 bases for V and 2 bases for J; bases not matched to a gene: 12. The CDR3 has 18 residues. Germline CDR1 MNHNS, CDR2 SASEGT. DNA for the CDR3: TGTGCCAGCAGTGAAGCGCTTCGGGGGGGCTTGAGAGCCTACGAGCAGTACTTC. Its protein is CASSEALRGGLRAYEQYF.

CDR3 protein: CASTFLTSTDTQYF. CDR3 nucleotides: TGCGCCAGCACTTTCCTGACTAGCACAGATACGCAGTATTTT. The chain couples TRBV5-1 to TRBJ2-3; D unresolved. The length of the CDR3 is 14 residues. Germline loops: CDR1 SGHRS, CDR2 YFSETQ. Deletions cut 6 bases from V and 0 bases from J, with 11 bases between.

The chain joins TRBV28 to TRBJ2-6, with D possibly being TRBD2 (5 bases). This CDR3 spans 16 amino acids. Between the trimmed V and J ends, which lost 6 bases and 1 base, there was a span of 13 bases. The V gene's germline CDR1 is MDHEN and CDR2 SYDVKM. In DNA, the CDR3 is TGTGCCAGCAGGCGCCGGGATGAGTCTGGGGCCAACGTCCTGACTTTC. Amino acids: CASRRRDESGANVLTF. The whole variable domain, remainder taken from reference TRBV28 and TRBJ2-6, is DVKVTQSSRYLVKRTGEKVFLECVQDMDHENMFWYRQDPGLGLRLIYFSYDVKMKEKGDIPEGYSVSREKKERFSLILESASTNQTSMYLCASRRRDESGANVLTFGAGSRLTVL.

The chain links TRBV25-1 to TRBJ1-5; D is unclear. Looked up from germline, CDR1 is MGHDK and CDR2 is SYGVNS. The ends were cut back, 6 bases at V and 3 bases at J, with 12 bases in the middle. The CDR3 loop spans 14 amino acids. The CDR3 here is CASSPGYDNQPQHF. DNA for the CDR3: TGTGCCAGCAGCCCCGGTTATGACAATCAGCCCCAGCATTTT.

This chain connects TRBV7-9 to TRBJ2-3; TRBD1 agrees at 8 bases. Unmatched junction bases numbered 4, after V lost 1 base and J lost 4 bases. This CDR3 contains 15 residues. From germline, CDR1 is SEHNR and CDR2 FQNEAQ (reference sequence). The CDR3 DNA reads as TGTGCCAGCAGCTTAGAGGGGACAGGTGCAGATACGCAGTATTTT. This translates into CASSLEGTGADTQYF. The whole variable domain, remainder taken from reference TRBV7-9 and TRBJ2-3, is DTGVSQNPRHKITKRGQNVTFRCDPISEHNRLYWYRQTLGQGPEFLTYFQNEAQLEKSRLLSDRFSAERPKGSFSTLEIQRTEQGDSAMYLCASSLEGTGADTQYFGPGTRLTVL.